This entry lists 26 T cell receptor beta chains sequenced from one sample in a study of blood T cell repertoires in COVID-19. Profiled with immunoSEQ multiplex PCR; TCRdb holds only in-frame clones, not every one. The sample records 300,000 to 400,000 clones, about 90% being singletons. The material sequenced was peripheral blood. Source of these receptors: a woman aged 55-69 years with COVID-19, enrolled during active disease.

The chain employs TRBV7-9 and TRBJ2-1; a possible D gene is TRBD2 (7 bases). The CDR3 covers 15 residues. Trimming removed 7 bases at V and 5 bases at J, with 18 bases between. Germline CDR1 SEHNR, CDR2 FQNEAQ (reference sequence). For the CDR3, the DNA is TGTGCCAGCAACCCTCGGGGGGCCTTCAACAATGAGCAGTTCTTC. Its protein product is CASNPRGAFNNEQFF. Full variable domain (rest looked up from reference TRBV7-9 and TRBJ2-1): DTGVSQNPRHKITKRGQNVTFRCDPISEHNRLYWYRQTLGQGPEFLTYFQNEAQLEKSRLLSDRFSAERPKGSFSTLEIQRTEQGDSAMYLCASNPRGAFNNEQFFGPGTRLTVL.

J is TRBJ2-3 and V is TRBV9; 7 bases fit TRBD2. The CDR3 extends over 16 amino acids. J was trimmed by 3 bases and V by 0 bases; bases with no gene match: 7. Germline lookup yields CDR1 SGDLS and CDR2 YYNGEE. The CDR3 sequence: CASSVVASGVTDTQYF. CDR3 bases: TGTGCCAGCAGCGTAGTTGCGAGCGGGGTTACAGATACGCAGTATTTT.

The chain uses TRBV7-3 and TRBJ2-1; 9 bases line up with TRBD2. V shed 5 bases, J shed 9 bases, and the junction held 11 bases outside the gene matches. The CDR3 length is 15 residues. The germline V gene has CDR1 SGHTA and CDR2 FQGTGA. The CDR3 nucleotides are TGTGCCAGCAGCCTGTCTGGCGGGGGGGCGCTTGAGCAGTTCTTC. It encodes CASSLSGGGALEQFF.

V is TRBV29-1 and J is TRBJ1-2, with 7 bases lining up with TRBD1. The junction had 6 bases not matched to a gene; V was cut back by 4 bases and J by 4 bases. The CDR3 sequence is 13 residues long. In germline, CDR1 is SQVTM, CDR2 ANQGSEA. CDR3 nucleotides: TGCAGCGTTGGTAGCGAGGGGGCCTATGGCTACACCTTC. This sequence encodes CSVGSEGAYGYTF. The whole variable domain, filled in from reference TRBV29-1 and TRBJ1-2, reads SAVISQKPSRDICQRGTSLTIQCQVDSQVTMMFWYRQQPGQSLTLIATANQGSEATYESGFVIDKFPISRPNLTFSTLTVSNMSPEDSSIYLCSVGSEGAYGYTFGSGTRLTVV.

This chain links TRBV5-1 with TRBJ1-1; D is uncertain. Per germline, CDR1 SGHRS and CDR2 YFSETQ. V lost 4 bases and J 1 base, leaving 8 bases between the germline ends. The CDR3 is 13 residues long. The CDR3 coding sequence is TGCGCCAGCAGCCTCAGGCGGAACACTGAAGCTTTCTTT. Translation gives CASSLRRNTEAFF.

The chain uses TRBV5-4 and TRBJ2-7; no clear D. Deletions cut 0 bases from V and 2 bases from J, with 6 bases between. CDR3 size: 13 residues. Germline CDR1 reads SGHNT; CDR2 reads YYREEE (reference sequence). This chain's CDR3 is CASSLEQTYEQYF. The CDR3 nucleotides are TGTGCCAGCAGCTTGGAACAAACCTACGAGCAGTACTTC.

The chain couples TRBV4-1 to TRBJ2-3; 8 bases are a match to TRBD2. Germline CDR1 MGHRA, CDR2 YSYEKL. The J segment lost 4 bases and the V segment lost 4 bases, leaving 7 bases of the junction unmatched. The CDR3 covers 15 residues. CDR3 sequence: CASSRTGGGPDTQYF. Here the CDR3 DNA reads TGCGCCAGCAGCCGGACCGGGGGGGGACCAGATACGCAGTATTTT.

The rearrangement joins TRBV27 to TRBJ2-3, with 8 bases fitting TRBD2. The V and J ends lost 3 bases and 1 base, in that order; junction bases with no gene match: 3. CDR1 and CDR2 from the germline V gene are MNHEY and SMNVEV (reference sequence). The CDR3 contains 15 residues. Here the CDR3 reads CASSFGTRGTDTQYF. In nucleotides, the CDR3 is TGTGCCAGCAGTTTCGGGACTAGGGGCACAGATACGCAGTATTTT.

The table lists this clone with a few counts. The gene calls are TRBV19 and TRBJ1-1; TRBD1 aligns across 7 bases. CDR3 length equals 18 residues. Trimming cost V 7 bases and J 10 bases; bases outside gene matches: 27. Per the germline V gene, CDR1 is LNHDA and CDR2 is SQIVND (reference sequence). Here the CDR3 DNA reads TGTGCCAGTACCCAATCACATGGGGGTACAGGGGTATGGTGGGTAGCTTTCTTT. Protein: CASTQSHGGTGVWWVAFF.

The rearrangement links TRBV3-1 (or the pseudogene TRBV3-2) to TRBJ2-4; no clear D. The V gene lost 1 base and the J gene lost 1 base, with 5 bases spanning the gap. This CDR3 has 14 residues. Looked up from germline, CDR1 is LGHDT and CDR2 is YNNKEL (reference sequence). The CDR3 protein is CASSQAGAKNIQYF. The CDR3, as DNA: TGTGCCAGCAGCCAAGCAGGTGCCAAAAACATTCAGTACTTC.

This chain links TRBV5-1 with TRBJ2-1; 7 bases align to TRBD1. Germline V gene data show CDR1 as SGHRS and CDR2 as YFSETQ. J lost 3 bases, V lost 4 bases, and 4 bases had no gene match. The CDR3 consists of 14 residues. CDR3 DNA: TGCGCCAGCAGCGACAGGGCTCGCTACAATGAGCAGTTCTTC. This sequence encodes CASSDRARYNEQFF.

The genes are TRBV6-5 and TRBJ2-2, with D uncertain. Trimming stripped 7 bases from V and 3 bases from J, with 12 bases between. In germline, CDR1 is MNHEY, CDR2 SVGAGI. The CDR3 covers 14 residues. The CDR3 nucleotides are TGTGCCAGCACCCTGGGCTTACACACCGGGGAGCTGTTTTTT. Translating it yields CASTLGLHTGELFF.

The chain combines TRBV7-2 with TRBJ2-3; D ambiguous. The CDR3 runs 13 residues. Germline V CDR1 and CDR2: SGHTA, FQGNSA. V lost 3 bases to trimming and J lost 3 bases, with 7 bases between them. This CDR3 reads CASSFTFTDTQYF. The CDR3 DNA reads TGTGCCAGCAGCTTTACTTTTACAGATACGCAGTATTTT.

Details on this clone: Other DNA sequences in the same sample also yield this CDR3. This chain uses TRBV18 with TRBJ1-4; D unresolved. Germline-derived CDR1 and CDR2 are KGHSH and LQKENI. Trimming took off 2 bases at V and 0 bases at J, with 4 bases between the two ends. This CDR3 has 14 residues. The CDR3 DNA follows: TGTGCCAGCTCACCAACGGCAACTAATGAAAAACTGTTTTTT. It specifies CASSPTATNEKLFF.

The chain has TRBV3-1 (or the pseudogene TRBV3-2) and TRBJ1-3, with unresolved D. Trimming removed 7 bases at V and 0 bases at J, with 13 bases between. Germline V gene sequence: CDR1 LGHDT, CDR2 YNNKEL (reference sequence). The CDR3 totals 15 residues. The CDR3 loop is CASTSGRPSGNTIYF. DNA of the CDR3: TGTGCCAGCACCAGCGGACGGCCCTCTGGAAACACCATATATTTT.

The chain joins TRBV19 to TRBJ2-5; D perhaps matches TRBD1 (6 bases). V was cut by 10 bases and J by 4 bases, with 22 bases left in between. CDR3 length: 15 amino acids. Germline CDR1 LNHDA, CDR2 SQIVND (reference sequence). The CDR3 DNA reads as TGTGCCACCTTAGGACAGTCACCAGGAGGAGAGACCCAGTACTTC. It yields the protein CATLGQSPGGETQYF. The complete variable domain, with remaining parts taken from reference TRBV19 and TRBJ2-5, reads DGGITQSPKYLFRKEGQNVTLSCEQNLNHDAMYWYRQDPGQGLRLIYYSQIVNDFQKGDIAEGYSVSREKKESFPLTVTSAQKNPTAFYLCATLGQSPGGETQYFGPGTRLLVL.

V is TRBV29-1 and J is TRBJ2-2; 7 bases align to TRBD1. V was clipped by 7 bases and J by 0 bases; unmatched bases: 2. This CDR3 region has 13 residues. The germline V gene has CDR1 SQVTM and CDR2 ANQGSEA. CDR3 sequence (DNA): TGCAGCGCAGGGACAGCGAACACCGGGGAGCTGTTTTTT. It yields the protein CSAGTANTGELFF.

The chain is built from TRBV11-2 and TRBJ2-5; 11 nucleotides match TRBD1. After removal of 5 bases from V and 1 base from J, the junction contained 9 bases not matched to a gene. The CDR3 has 17 amino acids. Germline V CDR1 and CDR2: SGHAT, FQNNGV. The CDR3 bases are TGTGCCAGCAGCCTCAACGCCGGGACAGGGGGCCAAGAGACCCAGTACTTC. This encodes CASSLNAGTGGQETQYF.

This chain connects TRBV5-5 to TRBJ2-3; tentative D call: TRBD1 (6 bases). The germline V gene encodes CDR1 SGHKS and CDR2 YYEKEE (reference sequence). The CDR3 spans 14 residues. V was clipped by 4 bases and J by 4 bases, with 13 bases between them. The CDR3 region is CASSPGQQPDTQYF. In DNA form, the CDR3 reads TGTGCCAGCAGCCCCGGACAGCAGCCAGATACGCAGTATTTT. The full variable domain, rest sourced from reference TRBV5-5 and TRBJ2-3, is DAGVTQSPTHLIKTRGQQVTLRCSPISGHKSVSWYQQVLGQGPQFIFQYYEKEERGRGNFPDRFSARQFPNYSSELNVNALLLGDSALYLCASSPGQQPDTQYFGPGTRLTVL.

The chain links TRBV27 to TRBJ1-5, with 11 bases fitting TRBD1. The germline CDR1 and CDR2 sequences are MNHEY and SMNVEV (reference sequence). Unmatched junction bases numbered 2, after V lost 2 bases and J lost 5 bases. This CDR3 contains 15 residues. The CDR3 region has the DNA TGTGCCAGCAGTTTAAGGACAGGGGGCGATCAGCCCCAGCATTTT. Its protein product is CASSLRTGGDQPQHF.

This clone was counted a few times. V and J are TRBV2 and TRBJ2-7; 8 nucleotides match TRBD1. Looked up from germline, CDR1 is SNHLY and CDR2 is FYNNEI. The CDR3 runs to 13 residues. J lost 2 bases, V lost 11 bases, and 8 bases had no gene match. The CDR3 region has the DNA TGTGCCTTTTTGGGACAGGAGACCTACGAGCAGTACTTC. Translated, it gives CAFLGQETYEQYF.

On this clone itself: The same CDR3 is also encoded by other DNA sequences in this sample. The chain carries TRBV2 and TRBJ1-2, with TRBD1 matching over 9 bases. The CDR3 totals 13 residues. Germline CDR1 and CDR2: SNHLY and FYNNEI. With V trimmed by 3 bases and J by 4 bases, 0 bases remained unmatched. The CDR3 DNA sequence: TGTGCCAGCAGTGAGGGACAGGGCTATGGCTACACCTTC. Translation: CASSEGQGYGYTF.

This chain joins TRBV6-5 and TRBJ1-6, with D hard to call. Germline-derived CDR1 and CDR2 are MNHEY and SVGAGI. This CDR3 comprises 13 residues. V lost 4 bases, J lost 7 bases, and 8 bases lay in between. The CDR3 protein is CASSSPVNSPLHF. The CDR3 DNA follows: TGTGCCAGCAGTTCCCCTGTGAATTCACCCCTCCACTTT.

The chain combines TRBV19 with TRBJ2-6, with D hard to call. The CDR3 sequence is 16 residues long. The V end was cut by 3 bases, the J end by 4 bases, with 13 bases between. From germline, CDR1 is LNHDA and CDR2 SQIVND (reference sequence). CDR3 nucleotide sequence: TGTGCCAGTAGTATCCAGGTCGTAATGGGGGCCAACGTCCTGACTTTC. This sequence encodes CASSIQVVMGANVLTF.

The genes are TRBV15 and TRBJ1-1; D uncertain. V lost 2 bases, J lost 4 bases, and 11 bases lay in between. The CDR3 sequence is 14 residues long. Germline V lookup: CDR1 LNHNV, CDR2 YYDKDF (reference sequence). In nucleotides, the CDR3 is TGTGCCACCAGCAGAAAGACCGGGAGCACTGAAGCTTTCTTT. It codes for CATSRKTGSTEAFF.

This clone came up a few times. The chain couples TRBV28 to TRBJ1-5; D is uncertain. Trimming took off 3 bases at V and 6 bases at J, with 12 bases between the two ends. The CDR3 has 14 residues. From germline, CDR1 is MDHEN and CDR2 SYDVKM. The CDR3 region has the DNA TGTGCCAGCAGTTTGGGGAGATTGAGTCAGCCCCAGCATTTT. Protein sequence: CASSLGRLSQPQHF.